This is a list of T cell receptor beta chains from one sample in a study of blood T cell repertoires in COVID-19. Profiled with immunoSEQ multiplex PCR; TCRdb holds only in-frame clones, not every one. The table lists some 72,000 clones, roughly 90% of them singletons. The material sequenced was peripheral blood. All receptors come from a man aged 45-65 years with active COVID-19. Both conserved end residues are part of each CDR3. Fields, in order: V gene, clone size, D gene, J gene, CDR3 DNA, CDR3 protein. The D gene is left open where the match is weak. Expanded clones get a size class; other rows say once, few or many, or leave the size out.

v_call: TRBV7-2; clone_size: -; d_call: TRBD2; j_call: TRBJ2-4; cdr3_nt: TGTGCCAGCAGCTTAGATAGCGGGGGGGCGGGAAACATTCAGTACTTC; cdr3_aa: CASSLDSGGAGNIQYF
v_call: TRBV6-1; clone_size: -; d_call: TRBD1; j_call: TRBJ2-3; cdr3_nt: TGTGCCAGCAGTGAACGGGCAGGGGGTATGGTCGCAGATACGCAGTATTTT; cdr3_aa: CASSERAGGMVADTQYF
v_call: TRBV11-2; clone_size: -; d_call: TRBD2; j_call: TRBJ2-3; cdr3_nt: TGTGCCAGCAGCTGGGTTCTAGCGGGAGGTACAGATACGCAGTATTTT; cdr3_aa: CASSWVLAGGTDTQYF
v_call: TRBV27; clone_size: -; d_call: TRBD1; j_call: TRBJ1-5; cdr3_nt: TGTGCCAGCAGTTTCCGCGGGACAGGGTTCGGTAGTGGCAATCAGCCCCAGCATTTT; cdr3_aa: CASSFRGTGFGSGNQPQHF
v_call: TRBV10-3; clone_size: -; d_call: TRBD1; j_call: TRBJ1-2; cdr3_nt: TGTGCCATCAGTGAGGAGTACCGGGGACAGGGTCGTGACGGCTACACCTTC; cdr3_aa: CAISEEYRGQGRDGYTF
v_call: TRBV21-1; clone_size: -; d_call: -; j_call: TRBJ2-1; cdr3_nt: TGTGCCAGCACCCCAGGCCTAGCGGCGGGGCCCAGTGAGCAGTTCTTC; cdr3_aa: CASTPGLAAGPSEQFF
v_call: TRBV2; clone_size: -; d_call: -; j_call: TRBJ2-3; cdr3_nt: TGTGCCAGCAGTGAAGCGATTAAACCGGGATCTGCGTCAGATACGCAGTATTTT; cdr3_aa: CASSEAIKPGSASDTQYF
v_call: TRBV5-4; clone_size: -; d_call: TRBD2; j_call: TRBJ2-2; cdr3_nt: TGTGCCAGCAGCCTCGGGGGGACGGGGAACACCGGGGAGCTGTTTTTT; cdr3_aa: CASSLGGTGNTGELFF
v_call: TRBV19; clone_size: -; d_call: -; j_call: TRBJ1-5; cdr3_nt: TGTGCCAGTAGTATAAAGGAGCTCTATAGCAATCAGCCCCAGCATTTT; cdr3_aa: CASSIKELYSNQPQHF
v_call: TRBV5-6; clone_size: -; d_call: -; j_call: TRBJ2-7; cdr3_nt: TGTGCCAGCAGCTTGAGACAGCAATACGAGCAGTACTTC; cdr3_aa: CASSLRQQYEQYF
v_call: TRBV5-1; clone_size: -; d_call: -; j_call: TRBJ1-1; cdr3_nt: TGCGCCAGCAGCTTGGTAGGAGACTCGAACACTGAAGCTTTCTTT; cdr3_aa: CASSLVGDSNTEAFF
v_call: TRBV7-3; clone_size: few; d_call: -; j_call: TRBJ2-7; cdr3_nt: TGTGCCAGCAGCCTGGACAAGTCCTACGAGCAGTACTTC; cdr3_aa: CASSLDKSYEQYF
v_call: TRBV7-9; clone_size: few; d_call: TRBD1; j_call: TRBJ2-7; cdr3_nt: TGTGCCAGCAGCCGGACAGGACCCTCCCACGAGCAGTACTTC; cdr3_aa: CASSRTGPSHEQYF
v_call: TRBV2; clone_size: -; d_call: -; j_call: TRBJ1-2; cdr3_nt: TGTGCCAGCTCCCTCCAGACAGCCTACTATGGCTACACCTTC; cdr3_aa: CASSLQTAYYGYTF
v_call: TRBV10-1; clone_size: -; d_call: -; j_call: TRBJ2-3; cdr3_nt: TGCGCCAGCAGTGAGAGCGGGCCCACAGATACGCAGTATTTT; cdr3_aa: CASSESGPTDTQYF
v_call: TRBV9; clone_size: -; d_call: -; j_call: TRBJ1-1; cdr3_nt: TGTGCCAGCAGCGTAGGATCAGGGTGGGACACTGAAGCTTTCTTT; cdr3_aa: CASSVGSGWDTEAFF
v_call: TRBV6-5; clone_size: -; d_call: -; j_call: TRBJ1-1; cdr3_nt: TGTGCCAGCGTATACGACCCCAGGTCTACTGAAGCTTTCTTT; cdr3_aa: CASVYDPRSTEAFF
v_call: TRBV7-3; clone_size: -; d_call: -; j_call: TRBJ2-3; cdr3_nt: TGTGCCAGCAGTCAATTCGGGTTCAACACAGATACGCAGTATTTT; cdr3_aa: CASSQFGFNTDTQYF
v_call: TRBV28; clone_size: -; d_call: TRBD1; j_call: TRBJ1-2; cdr3_nt: TGTGCCAGCAGTTTGGGATGGACAGGGTCGGCATACGACTATGGCTACACCTTC; cdr3_aa: CASSLGWTGSAYDYGYTF
v_call: TRBV3-1/TRBV3-2; clone_size: -; d_call: -; j_call: TRBJ2-7; cdr3_nt: TGTGCCAGCAGCCAAGATTGGGTAGCGTGGGAGCAGTACTTC; cdr3_aa: CASSQDWVAWEQYF
v_call: TRBV7-2; clone_size: -; d_call: -; j_call: TRBJ2-3; cdr3_nt: TGTGCCAGCAGCTTATTCGGGGTGACCCCAGATACGCAGTATTTT; cdr3_aa: CASSLFGVTPDTQYF
v_call: TRBV5-6; clone_size: once; d_call: -; j_call: TRBJ1-4; cdr3_nt: TGTGCCAGCAGCTGGGGAGGCTACGGGTTTGAAAAACTGTTTTTT; cdr3_aa: CASSWGGYGFEKLFF
v_call: TRBV6-5; clone_size: medium-sized; d_call: -; j_call: TRBJ1-1; cdr3_nt: TGTGCCAGGCCCTCGGGGTTCGGCGACACTGAAGCTTTCTTT; cdr3_aa: CARPSGFGDTEAFF
v_call: TRBV30; clone_size: once; d_call: TRBD1; j_call: TRBJ1-5; cdr3_nt: TGTGCCTGGACCCGAGCCGGGACAGGGGTAGGGCAGCCCCAGCATTTT; cdr3_aa: CAWTRAGTGVGQPQHF
v_call: TRBV11-2; clone_size: -; d_call: TRBD1; j_call: TRBJ2-7; cdr3_nt: TGTGCCAGCAGCTTAGCCGGACAGGGCGTTCAGCACTTC; cdr3_aa: CASSLAGQGVQHF
v_call: TRBV5-1; clone_size: few; d_call: TRBD2; j_call: TRBJ2-1; cdr3_nt: TGCGCCAGCAGCTTGGTCGGGACTAGCGGGGGGAGCTCCTACAATGAGCAGTTCTTC; cdr3_aa: CASSLVGTSGGSSYNEQFF
v_call: TRBV6-5; clone_size: -; d_call: TRBD1; j_call: TRBJ1-2; cdr3_nt: TGTGCCAGCAGTTCGGGACAGACTAACTATGGCTACACCTTC; cdr3_aa: CASSSGQTNYGYTF
v_call: TRBV9; clone_size: -; d_call: -; j_call: TRBJ2-1; cdr3_nt: TGTGCCAGCAGCGTAGGCGGTTCCCGAGATGAGCAGTTCTTC; cdr3_aa: CASSVGGSRDEQFF
v_call: TRBV10-2; clone_size: -; d_call: TRBD1; j_call: TRBJ2-1; cdr3_nt: TGCGCCAGCAACGGTGGGACAGTCAGGTACAATGAGCAGTTCTTC; cdr3_aa: CASNGGTVRYNEQFF
v_call: TRBV18; clone_size: -; d_call: TRBD1; j_call: TRBJ1-2; cdr3_nt: TGTGCCAGCTCACAGGGGACAGGGCTACAAGAATATGGCTACACCTTC; cdr3_aa: CASSQGTGLQEYGYTF
v_call: TRBV12-5; clone_size: -; d_call: -; j_call: TRBJ2-1; cdr3_nt: TGTGCTAGTGGTTTGGTGTATCCTGCGGATGAGCAGTTCTTC; cdr3_aa: CASGLVYPADEQFF
v_call: TRBV6-5; clone_size: -; d_call: -; j_call: TRBJ2-6; cdr3_nt: TGTGCCAGCCATTTAACAGGCTCCGGGGCCAACGTCCTGACTTTC; cdr3_aa: CASHLTGSGANVLTF
v_call: TRBV4-1; clone_size: -; d_call: TRBD2; j_call: TRBJ2-1; cdr3_nt: TGCGCCAGCAGCCAAGCCGCGGGAGGACGCGGACCGGGCAATGAGCAGTTCTTC; cdr3_aa: CASSQAAGGRGPGNEQFF
v_call: TRBV7-3; clone_size: once; d_call: -; j_call: TRBJ1-1; cdr3_nt: TGTGCCAGCAGCGCTACAGGTAACACTGAAGCTTTCTTT; cdr3_aa: CASSATGNTEAFF
v_call: TRBV5-1; clone_size: -; d_call: TRBD2; j_call: TRBJ2-7; cdr3_nt: TGCGCCAGCAGCTTCCCCGGGACTAGCGGGAGGGGCACCTACGAGCAGTACTTC; cdr3_aa: CASSFPGTSGRGTYEQYF
v_call: TRBV13; clone_size: -; d_call: TRBD2; j_call: TRBJ2-1; cdr3_nt: TGTGCCAGCAGCCGCCGGGGGGGCAGTATCCCACACAATGAGCAGTTCTTC; cdr3_aa: CASSRRGGSIPHNEQFF
v_call: TRBV12-3/TRBV12-4; clone_size: -; d_call: TRBD1; j_call: TRBJ1-4; cdr3_nt: TGTGCCAGCACGCTGGACAGGGGGCAACTGTTTTTT; cdr3_aa: CASTLDRGQLFF
v_call: TRBV18; clone_size: -; d_call: -; j_call: TRBJ2-4; cdr3_nt: TGTGCCAGCTCAATCTCAGGAGGCAAAAACATTCAGTACTTC; cdr3_aa: CASSISGGKNIQYF
v_call: TRBV7-7; clone_size: -; d_call: TRBD1; j_call: TRBJ1-4; cdr3_nt: TGTGCTAGCAGCCCCGGGACAGGGACAAGTGAAAAACTGTTTTTT; cdr3_aa: CASSPGTGTSEKLFF
v_call: TRBV6-1; clone_size: once; d_call: TRBD1; j_call: TRBJ2-7; cdr3_nt: TGTGCCAGCAGTGACCGGGACAGGGGGCTAGAGCAGTACTTC; cdr3_aa: CASSDRDRGLEQYF
v_call: TRBV5-1; clone_size: -; d_call: TRBD1; j_call: TRBJ1-5; cdr3_nt: TGCGCCAGCAGCTTGGGGCCGGCTGGACAGGGCAATCAGCCCCAGCATTTT; cdr3_aa: CASSLGPAGQGNQPQHF
v_call: TRBV12-3/TRBV12-4; clone_size: once; d_call: TRBD1; j_call: TRBJ1-1; cdr3_nt: TGTGCCAGCAGTGCCCTGGGACAGGAAGCTTTCTTT; cdr3_aa: CASSALGQEAFF
v_call: TRBV5-1; clone_size: -; d_call: TRBD2; j_call: TRBJ2-3; cdr3_nt: TGCGCCAGCCAAGGGACTAGCGGGAGTGATACGCAGTATTTT; cdr3_aa: CASQGTSGSDTQYF
v_call: TRBV7-9; clone_size: few; d_call: -; j_call: TRBJ2-2; cdr3_nt: TGTGCCAGCAGACGGGACTCCTCGAACACCGGGGAGCTGTTTTTT; cdr3_aa: CASRRDSSNTGELFF
v_call: TRBV27; clone_size: -; d_call: -; j_call: TRBJ2-5; cdr3_nt: TGTGCCAGCAGTTTATCGCAGGGGCAAGAGACCCAGTACTTC; cdr3_aa: CASSLSQGQETQYF
v_call: TRBV6-4; clone_size: -; d_call: -; j_call: TRBJ2-7; cdr3_nt: TGTGCCAGCAGTGACTCGAACAGGTCAGCCTACGAGCAGTACTTC; cdr3_aa: CASSDSNRSAYEQYF
v_call: TRBV6-2/TRBV6-3; clone_size: -; d_call: -; j_call: TRBJ1-1; cdr3_nt: TGTGCCAGCAGTTACGGGGAGGGCCCAGGGAACACTGAAGCTTTCTTT; cdr3_aa: CASSYGEGPGNTEAFF
v_call: TRBV5-1; clone_size: once; d_call: -; j_call: TRBJ2-7; cdr3_nt: TGCGCCAGCAGCCCCGGAGGGGCAGCTAAGTTAGAGCAGTACTTC; cdr3_aa: CASSPGGAAKLEQYF
v_call: TRBV6-2/TRBV6-3; clone_size: -; d_call: -; j_call: TRBJ1-3; cdr3_nt: TGTGCCAGCAGTCCCGGACTTACGCGCTCTGGAAACACCATATATTTT; cdr3_aa: CASSPGLTRSGNTIYF
v_call: TRBV6-2/TRBV6-3; clone_size: -; d_call: TRBD1; j_call: TRBJ2-7; cdr3_nt: TGTGCCAGCAGTTACGCCCGGACAGGGTTCTACGAGCAGTACTTC; cdr3_aa: CASSYARTGFYEQYF
v_call: TRBV28; clone_size: -; d_call: -; j_call: TRBJ1-1; cdr3_nt: TGTGCCAGCAGCCCTTGGGGGAGCGGACAGTCCTATTTTGAAGCTTTCTTT; cdr3_aa: CASSPWGSGQSYFEAFF